Presented here are 16 T cell receptor beta chains from one specimen sequenced in a study of siplizumab effects on memory and regulatory T cells (dated by TCRdb to between 2018 and 2021). The library was generated by the immunoSEQ multiplex PCR assay. TCRdb carries this immuneACCESS record with in-frame sequences only. Its versions omit some clonotypes, under half of them owing to an unresolved V gene in the studies checked, with the rest unexplained. In all, the sample holds around 100,000 clones, and 93% of those were seen once. 0.55% to 0.7% of the sample comes from the top ten. The sample comprised Tregs sorted from blood. Receptor source: a human donor in good health.

For this clone: The junction differs from germline at one of its ends, possibly a read error. J is TRBJ1-3 and V is TRBV7-9; the D gene is possibly TRBD1 (6 bases). Germline lookup yields CDR1 SEHNR and CDR2 FQNEAQ (reference sequence). This CDR3 comprises 10 residues. In DNA form, the CDR3 reads TGTGCCACATCACAGGGTACGAAACGTTTT. This sequence encodes CATSQGTKRF.

The chain recombines TRBV6-5 with TRBJ1-4; weak D call: TRBD1 (5 bases). Per germline, CDR1 MNHEY and CDR2 SVGAGI. There are 15 residues in the CDR3. The V end lost 5 bases, the J end lost 8 bases, and 18 bases lay between the germline ends. CDR3 coding DNA: TGTGCCAGCAGTAATAGCGGGGGGGTCCGGGAAAAACTGTTTTTT. This gives the protein CASSNSGGVREKLFF.

This chain joins TRBV5-1 and TRBJ1-1; no reliable D call. Germline V gene sequence: CDR1 SGHRS, CDR2 YFSETQ. The CDR3 is 16 residues long. With 3 bases removed from V and 2 bases from J, the gap between germline ends came to 17 bases. The CDR3 DNA reads TGCGCCAGCAGCTACCGCACCGGCGGTACAAACACTGAAGCTTTCTTT. Protein sequence: CASSYRTGGTNTEAFF.

The V call is TRBV10-3, the J call TRBJ2-7; 9 bases agree with TRBD2. V lost 11 bases and J lost 3; bases outside the gene matches: 11. CDR1 ENHRY and CDR2 SYGVKD come from the germline V gene. This CDR3 region has 14 residues. CDR3 loop: CASGLAGLDYEQYF. In DNA, the CDR3 is TGTGCCTCGGGCCTAGCGGGGCTCGACTACGAGCAGTACTTC.

The V and J genes are TRBV5-7 and TRBJ1-5; D unclear. TRBV5-7 qualifies as an ORF whose function is uncertain. V was clipped by 1 base and J by 8 bases, with 25 bases between them. The CDR3 totals 18 residues. The CDR3 nucleotides read TGTGCCAGCAGCTTGCCCATGAAGCCGGGGAGGTGGTTGGAGCCCCAGCATTTT. Translating gives CASSLPMKPGRWLEPQHF.

The chain joins TRBV6-5 to TRBJ1-2; TRBD1 matches 9 bases. CDR3 length equals 13 residues. CDR1 and CDR2 (germline): MNHEY, SVGAGI. With V trimmed by 6 bases and J by 7 bases, 6 bases remained unmatched. The CDR3 region has the DNA TGTGCCAGCAGGATGACAGGGGGGACTGGCTACACCTTC. Translating gives CASRMTGGTGYTF.

The rearrangement uses TRBV6-1 and TRBJ2-5; 11 bases align to TRBD1. This CDR3 has 16 amino acids. Germline values: CDR1 MNHNS, CDR2 SASEGT. The junction had 8 bases not matched to a gene; V was cut back by 2 bases and J by 6 bases. CDR3 region: CASSEIRTGGVKTQYF. The DNA for the CDR3 is TGTGCCAGCAGTGAAATTAGGACAGGGGGCGTCAAGACCCAGTACTTC.

The rearrangement uses TRBV4-1 and TRBJ2-2; 11 positions agree with TRBD2. The CDR3 is 20 residues long. The ends lost 1 base at V and 5 bases at J; junction bases unmatched: 15. Germline CDR1 reads MGHRA; CDR2 reads YSYEKL. The CDR3 region has the DNA TGCGCCAGCAGCCAAGCTATCTTGGCTAGCGGGGGGTTTCGTACCGGGGAGCTGTTTTTT. Protein product: CASSQAILASGGFRTGELFF.

V gene TRBV7-2 combines with J gene TRBJ1-5; possibly TRBD1 for D (5 bases). CDR1 is SGHTA and CDR2 is FQGNSA in the germline V gene. Trimming cost V 5 bases and J 4 bases, with 9 bases left between them. This CDR3 region has 13 residues. The CDR3 DNA reads TGTGCCAGCAGCCCGGGGCGGAATCAGCCCCAGCATTTT. It yields the protein CASSPGRNQPQHF.

V is TRBV5-5 and J is TRBJ2-7; D is unresolved. V shed 2 bases and J shed 3 bases, with 3 bases lying between them. CDR1 and CDR2 from the germline V gene are SGHKS and YYEKEE (reference sequence). The CDR3 extends over 11 amino acids. The CDR3 is CASSFNYEQYF. The CDR3 region has the DNA TGTGCCAGCAGCTTCAACTACGAGCAGTACTTC.

The chain is built from TRBV7-8 and TRBJ2-7; D ambiguous. The CDR3 contains 13 residues. Trimming stripped 5 bases from V and 3 bases from J, with 11 bases between. Germline V CDR1 and CDR2: SGHVS, FQNEAQ. CDR3 in amino acids: CASSLALVYEQYF. CDR3 nucleotides: TGTGCCAGCAGCCTCGCTTTGGTCTACGAGCAGTACTTC.

The count of this clone is one. The V gene is TRBV2, the J gene TRBJ2-1; D may be TRBD1 or TRBD2 (7 bases each). The CDR3 runs 13 residues. The germline gives CDR1 SNHLY, CDR2 FYNNEI. Trimming took off 8 bases at V and 3 bases at J, with 11 bases between the two ends. The CDR3, as DNA: TGTGCCAGCGGGGGGGACAGCTACAATGAGCAGTTCTTC. It is translated as CASGGDSYNEQFF.

The chain employs TRBV5-1 and TRBJ2-1; TRBD2 aligns across 13 bases. With V trimmed by 1 base and J by 4 bases, 2 bases remained unmatched. The CDR3 extends over 16 amino acids. CDR1 SGHRS and CDR2 YFSETQ come from the germline V gene. The CDR3 here is CASSLPGLAGYNEQFF. The DNA for the CDR3 is TGCGCCAGCAGCTTGCCGGGACTAGCGGGATACAATGAGCAGTTCTTC.

The gene calls are TRBV10-3 and TRBJ1-2; D gene uncertain. Germline V gene sequence: CDR1 ENHRY, CDR2 SYGVKD. The CDR3 covers 12 residues. Trimming pared 4 bases from V and 3 bases from J, leaving 6 bases between. The CDR3 loop reads CAISGGDYGYTF. As DNA, the CDR3 is TGTGCCATCAGTGGGGGAGACTATGGCTACACCTTC.

The V call is TRBV6-1, the J call TRBJ2-5; tentative D call: TRBD2 (6 bases). The J call may not be correct, given that the DNA end is closer to TRBJ2-7. This CDR3 has 12 residues. CDR1 is MNHNS and CDR2 is SASEGT in the germline V gene. CDR3 nucleotides: TGTGCCACCGCGGGACCGACCTACGAGCAGTACTTC. Protein: CATAGPTYEQYF.

As concerns this clone: The identical CDR3 is also encoded by other nucleotide sequences in the sample. This rearrangement joins TRBV5-1 to TRBJ2-3; a weak D match, TRBD1 (6 bases). This CDR3 contains 14 residues. V gave up 0 bases and J gave up 3 bases, with 8 bases separating them. Germline CDR1 is SGHRS and CDR2 is YFSETQ. DNA of the CDR3: TGCGCCAGCAGCTTGGGGGGGCGAACAGATACGCAGTATTTT. The encoded protein is CASSLGGRTDTQYF.